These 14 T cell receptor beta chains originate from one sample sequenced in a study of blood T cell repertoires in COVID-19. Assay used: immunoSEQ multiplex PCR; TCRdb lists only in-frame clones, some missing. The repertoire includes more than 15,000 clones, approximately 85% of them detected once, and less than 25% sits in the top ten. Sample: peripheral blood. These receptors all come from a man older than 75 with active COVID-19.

The CDR3 nucleotides are TGTGCCAGCCGGGAGCGGGGTGGCACTGAAGCTTTCTTT. This encodes CASRERGGTEAFF. The chain joins TRBV27 to TRBJ1-1; D is unresolved. This CDR3 is 13 amino acids long. Trimming removed 8 bases at V and 4 bases at J, with 14 bases between. Per germline, CDR1 MNHEY and CDR2 SMNVEV (reference sequence).

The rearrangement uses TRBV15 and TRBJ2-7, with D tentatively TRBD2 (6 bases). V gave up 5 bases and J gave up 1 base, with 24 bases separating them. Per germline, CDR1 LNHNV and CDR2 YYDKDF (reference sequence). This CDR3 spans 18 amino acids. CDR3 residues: CATSPRESEAEESYEQYF. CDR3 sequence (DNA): TGTGCCACCAGCCCGCGGGAATCGGAGGCGGAGGAGTCCTACGAGCAGTACTTC.

The CDR3 loop is CASSLASGLGSYNEQFF. DNA for the CDR3: TGTGCCAGCAGCTTGGCTAGCGGGCTCGGCTCCTACAATGAGCAGTTCTTC. The chain couples TRBV11-2 to TRBJ2-1; 8 nucleotides match TRBD2. The CDR3 length is 17 residues. Germline V gene lookup returns CDR1 SGHAT and CDR2 FQNNGV. Losses at the gene ends were 3 bases for V and 0 bases for J; bases not matched to a gene: 7. The variable domain in full, with the rest retrieved from reference TRBV11-2 and TRBJ2-1, is EAGVAQSPRYKIIEKRQSVAFWCNPISGHATLYWYQQILGQGPKLLIQFQNNGVVDDSQLPKDRFSAERLKGVDSTLKIQPAKLEDSAVYLCASSLASGLGSYNEQFFGPGTRLTVL.

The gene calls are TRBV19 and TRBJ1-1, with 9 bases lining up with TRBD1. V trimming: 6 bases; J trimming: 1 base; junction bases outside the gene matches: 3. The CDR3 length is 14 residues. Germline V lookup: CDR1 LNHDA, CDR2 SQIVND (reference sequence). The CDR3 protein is CASRKQGANTEAFF. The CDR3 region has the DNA TGTGCCAGTAGGAAACAGGGGGCGAACACTGAAGCTTTCTTT.

The DNA of the CDR3 is TGTGCCAGCATAACGGGGAGGGCCAGCGATGAGCAGTTCTTC. This encodes CASITGRASDEQFF. This chain connects TRBV28 to TRBJ2-1; 7 nucleotides agree with TRBD2. The CDR3 totals 14 residues. Germline V gene data show CDR1 as MDHEN and CDR2 as SYDVKM. Unmatched junction bases numbered 11, after V lost 7 bases and J lost 8 bases.

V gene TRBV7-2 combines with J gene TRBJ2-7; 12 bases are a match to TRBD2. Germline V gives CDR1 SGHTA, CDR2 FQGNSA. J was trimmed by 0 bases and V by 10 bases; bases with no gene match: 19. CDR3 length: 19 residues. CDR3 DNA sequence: TGTGCCACCGCGCTTCAAGGGAGAACGACTAGCGGGAGCTCCTACGAGCAGTACTTC. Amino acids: CATALQGRTTSGSSYEQYF.

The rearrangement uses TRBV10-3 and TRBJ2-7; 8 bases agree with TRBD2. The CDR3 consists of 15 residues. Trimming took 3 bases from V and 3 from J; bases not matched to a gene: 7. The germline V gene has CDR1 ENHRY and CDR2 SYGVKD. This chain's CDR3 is CAISDPSGGLYEQYF. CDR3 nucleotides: TGTGCCATCAGTGACCCAAGCGGGGGACTCTACGAGCAGTACTTC.

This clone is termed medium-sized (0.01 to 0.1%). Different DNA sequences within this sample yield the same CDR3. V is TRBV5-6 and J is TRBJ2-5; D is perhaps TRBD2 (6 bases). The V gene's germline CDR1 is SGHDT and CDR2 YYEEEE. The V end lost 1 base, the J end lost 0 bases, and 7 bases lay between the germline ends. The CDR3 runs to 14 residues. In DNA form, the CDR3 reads TGTGCCAGCAGCTTGTCGGGGGACCAAGAGACCCAGTACTTC. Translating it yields CASSLSGDQETQYF.

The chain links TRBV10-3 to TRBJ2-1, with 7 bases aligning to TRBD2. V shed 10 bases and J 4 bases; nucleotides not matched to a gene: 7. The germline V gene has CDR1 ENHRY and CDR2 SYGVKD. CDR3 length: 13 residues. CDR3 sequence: CATASGRYNEQFF. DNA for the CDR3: TGTGCCACCGCTAGCGGACGGTACAATGAGCAGTTCTTC.

The CDR3 bases are TGTGCCAGCAGTCGTCGAGGCAGCCTCTTCTACGAGCAGTACTTC. Encoded protein: CASSRRGSLFYEQYF. This chain joins TRBV28 and TRBJ2-7; no clear D. This CDR3 comprises 15 residues. Germline V CDR1 and CDR2: MDHEN, SYDVKM. Trimming shortened V by 5 bases and J by 3 bases, and 17 bases separated the two germline ends.

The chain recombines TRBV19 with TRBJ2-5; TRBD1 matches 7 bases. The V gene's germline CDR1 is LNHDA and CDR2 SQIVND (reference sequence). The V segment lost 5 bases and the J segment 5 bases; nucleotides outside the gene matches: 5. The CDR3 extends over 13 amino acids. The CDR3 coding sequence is TGTGCCAGTAGTTTAGGGGGCGTGGAGACCCAGTACTTC. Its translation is CASSLGGVETQYF.

CDR3 in amino acids: CASSLKWGGYTF. The DNA of the CDR3 is TGTGCCAGCAGCTTGAAATGGGGCGGCTACACCTTC. The chain employs TRBV5-6 and TRBJ1-2, with D possibly matching TRBD1 (5 bases). The CDR3 has 12 residues. V lost 1 base, J lost 8 bases, and 9 bases lay in between. The germline CDR1 and CDR2 sequences are SGHDT and YYEEEE.

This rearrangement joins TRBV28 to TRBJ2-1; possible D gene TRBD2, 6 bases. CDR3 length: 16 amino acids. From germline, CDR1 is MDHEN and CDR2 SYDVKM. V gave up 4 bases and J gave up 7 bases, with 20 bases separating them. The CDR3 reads CASSSETSNRANEQFF. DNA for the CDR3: TGTGCCAGCAGTTCCGAGACTAGTAATAGGGCGAATGAGCAGTTCTTC.

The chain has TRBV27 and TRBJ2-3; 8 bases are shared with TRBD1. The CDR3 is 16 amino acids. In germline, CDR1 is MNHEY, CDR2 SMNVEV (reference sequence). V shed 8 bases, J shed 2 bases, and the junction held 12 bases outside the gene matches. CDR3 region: CASRFVADRVTDTQYF. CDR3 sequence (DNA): TGTGCCAGCCGCTTCGTTGCGGACAGGGTCACAGATACGCAGTATTTT.